Shown below are 9 T cell receptor beta chains from a single sample sequenced in a study of T cell changes during pregnancy in multiple sclerosis. Assay: immunoSEQ multiplex PCR; the TCRdb copy retains only in-frame clones and omits some. The sample lists almost 35,000 clones, approximately 91% occurring once. The material sequenced was peripheral blood, taken in the second trimester of pregnancy. Receptors originate from a female donor in good health, enrolled as a control in a pregnancy study.

The chain combines TRBV18 with TRBJ2-1; 8 nucleotides agree with TRBD2. CDR3 size: 15 residues. CDR1 is KGHSH, CDR2 LQKENI, per germline. Losses at the gene ends were 2 bases for V and 6 bases for J; bases not matched to a gene: 6. CDR3 in amino acids: CASSPMGLGFNEQFF. The CDR3 DNA reads TGTGCCAGCTCACCAATGGGACTAGGGTTCAATGAGCAGTTCTTC.

This chain joins TRBV7-9 and TRBJ1-6; perhaps TRBD1 as D (5 bases). Between the trimmed V and J ends, which lost 2 bases and 7 bases, there was a span of 18 bases. The CDR3 length is 17 residues. Germline V lookup: CDR1 SEHNR, CDR2 FQNEAQ (reference sequence). The CDR3 region has the DNA TGTGCCAGCAGCTTACAGAAGGAACGGGGGAAAAATTCACCCCTCCACTTT. This gives the protein CASSLQKERGKNSPLHF.

The gene calls are TRBV10-3 and TRBJ2-2; a weak D match, TRBD1 (6 bases). This CDR3 has 13 residues. V dropped 6 bases and J dropped 5 bases, with 10 bases sitting between them. Germline CDR1 reads ENHRY; CDR2 reads SYGVKD. The CDR3 DNA is TGTGCCATCAGGACGACAGGTACCGGGGAGCTGTTTTTT. Its protein product is CAIRTTGTGELFF.

This chain links TRBV27 with TRBJ2-3, with D possibly TRBD1 on 5 matching bases. Per the germline V gene, CDR1 is MNHEY and CDR2 is SMNVEV (reference sequence). The CDR3 is made up of 15 amino acids. Trimming took off 0 bases at V and 4 bases at J, with 11 bases between the two ends. CDR3 residues: CASSLSKGPPDTQYF. The CDR3 DNA follows: TGTGCCAGCAGTTTATCGAAGGGGCCGCCAGATACGCAGTATTTT.

The chain joins TRBV2 to TRBJ1-1, with TRBD1 identical over 9 bases. CDR1 and CDR2 from the germline V gene are SNHLY and FYNNEI. The length of the CDR3 is 14 residues. Trimming took 6 bases from V and 4 from J; bases not matched to a gene: 6. This CDR3 reads CASSQNRGPTEAFF. The CDR3 region has the DNA TGTGCCAGCAGCCAAAACAGGGGGCCCACTGAAGCTTTCTTT.

The chain has TRBV6-4 and TRBJ2-1; TRBD2 aligns across 16 bases. V shed 6 bases, J shed 6 bases, and the junction held 5 bases outside the gene matches. From germline, CDR1 is MRHNA and CDR2 SNTAGT. The CDR3 has 16 amino acids. This CDR3 reads CASSPGTSGGGNEQFF. CDR3 DNA: TGTGCCAGCAGCCCCGGGACTAGCGGGGGGGGCAATGAGCAGTTCTTC.

The CDR3 bases are TGTGCCAGTACCCCGAGAGGGACAGGGGGCCAACTCGACTATGGCTACACCTTC. Protein product: CASTPRGTGGQLDYGYTF. V gene TRBV19 combines with J gene TRBJ1-2, with TRBD1 matching 12 bases. V shed 7 bases, J shed 3 bases, and the junction held 15 bases outside the gene matches. Germline V gene sequence: CDR1 LNHDA, CDR2 SQIVND (reference sequence). This CDR3 is built from 18 residues.

The chain uses TRBV7-2 and TRBJ2-1; 9 positions match TRBD2. Germline loops: CDR1 SGHTA, CDR2 FQGNSA. The CDR3 covers 14 residues. V gave up 2 bases and J gave up 4 bases; unmatched junction bases: 0. The CDR3 loop reads CASSLLAGYNEQFF. The CDR3 DNA is TGTGCCAGCAGCTTACTAGCGGGATACAATGAGCAGTTCTTC. The full variable domain, rest sourced from reference TRBV7-2 and TRBJ2-1, is GAGVSQSPSNKVTEKGKDVELRCDPISGHTALYWYRQSLGQGLEFLIYFQGNSAPDKSGLPSDRFSAERTGGSVSTLTIQRTQQEDSAVYLCASSLLAGYNEQFFGPGTRLTVL.

The chain joins TRBV11-3 to TRBJ2-1; 10 bases line up with TRBD2. Germline V lookup: CDR1 SGHNT, CDR2 YENEEA. V dropped 6 bases and J dropped 7; count of bases not matched to a gene: 15. The CDR3 totals 17 residues. As DNA, the CDR3 is TGTGCCAGCAGGTCAAGGGGTTCGGGACTAGCGATTAATGAGCAGTTCTTC. The encoded protein is CASRSRGSGLAINEQFF.